The entry below gives a single T cell receptor beta chain sequence along with its context. This sample stems from a study of blood T cell repertoires in COVID-19. The CDR3 contains 15 residues. Looked up from germline, CDR1 is MRHNA and CDR2 is SNTAGT. Trimming removed 6 bases from V and 2 bases from J; junction bases left unmatched: 8. The table came from immunoSEQ multiplex PCR; TCRdb's copy has only in-frame clones and leaves some out. The top ten hold approximately 1.3% of the sample, which has about 430,000 clones, 88% seen once. The sequenced sample was PBMCs or T cells enriched from blood (not recorded which). The chain recombines TRBV6-4 with TRBJ1-2; 8 nucleotides match TRBD1. This clonotype was obtained from a young woman who had been exposed to COVID-19. In nucleotides, the CDR3 is TGTGCCAGCAGCCCCGGACAGGGTATAAACTATGGCTACACCTTC. Amino acids: CASSPGQGINYGYTF.